This T cell receptor beta chain was recorded in a study of T cells in Graves' hyperthyroidism and ophthalmopathy. Overall study findings and caveats: Among thyroid clonotypes expanded above 0.001, most also appeared in blood.

RNA transcripts gave rise to amplified TCR beta CDR3 regions. An initial round of RT-PCR targeting the TCR CDR3 relied on the HTBI primer set. TCRdb reprocessed the multiplex PCR reads via MiXCR and lists one record per CDR3 protein. In the table there are about 360,000 distinct CDR3 sequences, under 15% of which are singletons. An absence of ophthalmopathy progression within 18 months meant stable Graves' hyperthyroidism. The hyperthyroidism patients had all been newly diagnosed, and their disease duration was under 2 months. Their ages ranged from 18 to 65 years. Regarding this clonotype: Antigen: not known.

Sequenced: blood. This TCR came from a woman younger than 35 with Graves' hyperthyroidism.

CDR3 in amino acids: CASSPSSTDYQPQHF. CDR3 bases: TGTGCCAGCAGCCCGTCATCGACAGACTATCAGCCCCAGCATTTT. The chain uses TRBV28 and TRBJ1-5, with TRBD1 as a possible D gene (5 bases). Trimming took 6 bases from V and 5 from J, leaving 17 bases between them. The CDR3 covers 15 residues. Per germline, CDR1 MDHEN and CDR2 SYDVKM.